At least ten counts were recorded for the clone carrying this T cell receptor beta chain. The antigen remains undetermined. The data stem from a study of CD8 T cells in ankylosing spondylitis. CDR1 is LGHDT and CDR2 is YNNKEL in the germline V gene (reference sequence). The length of the CDR3 is 12 residues. The ends were cut back, 1 base at V and 15 bases at J, with 10 bases in the middle. Notes on the study in general: Disease-linked clones, CD8+, were relatively rare in peripheral blood. Researchers reportedly found disease-linked clones significantly enriched in matched ankylosing spondylitis synovial fluid.

Quantitative molecular-barcoded 5'-RACE generated the TCR beta libraries. One entry per CDR3 protein results from TCRdb running MiXCR on the 5' RACE reads. The profile shows about 320,000 distinct CDR3 sequences, roughly 10% of them singletons. The chain combines TRBV3-1 with TRBJ1-6; tentative D call: TRBD1 (5 bases). Material: blood, either unsorted or a sorted T cell fraction (not recorded which). The origin of this receptor is a female donor with ankylosing spondylitis or in good health (not recorded which). CDR3 coding DNA: TGTGCCAGCAGCCAAGCCCTAGGGGACCTCCACTTT. It specifies CASSQALGDLHF.